This T cell receptor beta chain is from a study of vaccination effects on CD4 cells after COVID-19 (dated by TCRdb to between 2021 and 2024). Study-level background: Across the study, the median time from the second dose to post-vaccine sampling was 72 days (range 14 to 241). The study compared SARS-CoV-2 spike-specific CD4+ TCR repertoires before and after mRNA vaccination in COVID-19 convalescent patients and infection-naive vaccine recipients. Altogether, around 11 COVID-19 convalescent patients and 4 SARS-CoV-2-naive healthy vaccine recipients made up the full study. Cultures from other donors in the study were sequenced with the Oncomine TCR Beta short-read assay on an Illumina iSeq 100. Broader findings and caveats from the paper: At late post-vaccination timepoints, both infection-induced and vaccine-induced clones showed marked clonal contraction, consistent with waning T cell responses. In healthy vaccine recipients, vaccine-induced clones were almost all SARS-CoV-2 mono-reactive, with only 1 of 255 being cross-reactive with common cold coronaviruses. Limitations of the study were the small number of convalescent patients and the absence of early post-infection timepoints.

V drops 1 base and J drops 7 bases, leaving 8 bases in between. The germline V gene supplies CDR1 MGHRA and CDR2 YSYEKL. The CDR3 spans 14 residues, from the cysteine through the phenylalanine. This entry keeps only the CDR3 DNA: 42 bases, framed from base 1. To identify antigen-specific CD4+ T cell clonotypes by their expansion, the ViraFEST assay first stimulated PBMC with viral peptide pools and then applied TCR sequencing. After approximately eleven days of culture, CD4+ T cells were isolated with the EasySep CD4+ T cell isolation kit. Each participant got two doses of an mRNA SARS-CoV-2 vaccine, either BNT162b2 or mRNA-1273. Healthy vaccine recipients had no prior SARS-CoV-2 infection, confirmed by negative nucleocapsid antibodies before and after vaccination. Some 2 million PBMC per well were cultured in IMDM with about 5.1% human AB serum, 8.5 to 10 IU/ml IL-2 and gentamicin, plus 10 ug/ml peptides. Half of the culture medium was replaced with fresh IL-2-containing medium on days 3 and 7. Each peptide stimulation condition was cultured in triplicate wells unless otherwise noted. PBMC were separated from whole blood using Ficoll-Paque Plus gradient centrifugation and were then either cryopreserved at -140C or used fresh. The overlapping peptide pools covered the spike proteins of SARS-CoV-2 as well as those of the common cold coronaviruses HCoV-NL63, HCoV-OC43 and HCoV-229E. Genomic DNA was extracted from cultured CD4+ T cells with the QIAamp micro DNA kit.

With respect to this clone: What this receptor recognizes is not known. Base qualities are not provided; no much larger clone lies one nucleotide away.

The library relied on the immunoSEQ multiplex PCR assay. DNA from the CD4+ T cells that had been cultured and isolated underwent TCR beta CDR3 sequencing. The authors' pipeline ran thus. Non-productive TCR sequences were removed, reads were trimmed to the CDR3 region, and CDR3s of at least 7 amino acids were retained. Antigen-specific clonotypes were identified using the MANAFEST web app by comparison of expansion in peptide wells against reference cultures. For clones to be considered positive, expansion at FDR<0.05 versus reference and all other wells, an odds ratio above 5, and a frequency above 0.1% in two replicate wells were required. A clonotype was called cross-reactive if it was significantly expanded both in SARS-CoV-2 spike wells and in at least one common cold coronavirus spike condition. Using the stringdist R package, CDR3 similarity was measured by Levenshtein distance, and unrooted trees were constructed with ape in R 3.6.1. TCRdb holds this immuneACCESS table with in-frame rearrangements only. Some clones are missing; in checked studies, unresolved V genes explain under half, and the rest has no known cause. That table furnishes V, J and clone size, whereas the DNA furnished D and trimming. Recorded for this sample are about 66,000 clones; less than 80% of them occurred a single time. 0.75% to 1% of the sample is taken by the ten largest.

The origin of this receptor is a human donor who received a COVID-19 vaccine. The chain was built from TRBV4-1 and TRBJ1-6, with TRBD1 as a weak D call on 5 bases. Sequencing was performed on CD4+ T cells from PBMCs cultured with HCoV-OC43 spike peptides, taken after COVID-19 vaccination. The cell subset or site label of this sample denotes: HCoV-OC43 spike overlapping peptide pool stimulation. The nucleotides are TGCGCCAGCAGCCAAGGAGGGGTGAATTCACCCCTCCACTTT. Its coded protein is CASSQGGVNSPLHF.